This T cell receptor (beta chain) was sequenced for a study of T-cell memory formation after mild COVID-19. V lost 4 bases, J lost 5 bases, and 16 bases lay in between. The germline V gene encodes CDR1 SGHRS and CDR2 YFSETQ. The CDR3 totals 15 residues. Notes on the study in general: Cross-reactive memory apparently joined, as some responding clones appeared in pre-infection memory.

This clonotype has a handful of counts. Its antigen is unidentified. Constant-segment-primed 5'RACE gave TCR alpha and TCR beta cDNA libraries with sample barcodes and UMIs. TCRdb used MiXCR to reprocess the 5' RACE reads, holding one entry per CDR3 protein. Of approximately 65,000 distinct CDR3 sequences in the sample, roughly 17% are singletons; the top ten hold 25% to 35%. The sample consisted of PBMCs or a T cell subset sorted from them (not recorded which). The rearrangement links TRBV5-1 to TRBJ2-1; D gene unclear. The origin of this receptor is an adult woman who had mild COVID-19 (a few samples of this study predate the infection). Cell type and time point are not known. This CDR3 reads CASSDLPGHDNEQFF. CDR3 DNA: TGCGCCAGCAGCGATTTGCCAGGTCACGACAATGAGCAGTTCTTC.